The clone carrying this T cell receptor (beta chain) was picked up many times. What it recognizes is unknown. The CDR3 consists of 14 residues. The V segment lost 3 bases and the J segment 2 bases; nucleotides outside the gene matches: 2. CDR1 and CDR2 from the germline V gene are SGHRS and YFSETQ. The data stem from a study of CD8 T cells in ankylosing spondylitis. Researchers built TCR beta libraries using quantitative 5'-RACE with molecular barcodes. TCRdb redid the calling of the 5' RACE reads with MiXCR, one entry per CDR3 protein. This sample has roughly 200,000 distinct CDR3 sequences, with roughly 26% found just once. Study-wide findings and caveats: Past research had described some motif variants in reactive arthritis synovial fluid and blood.

The J gene is TRBJ2-1, the V gene TRBV5-1; 7 bases align to TRBD1. The TCR comes from a male donor with ankylosing spondylitis or in good health (not recorded which). Sequencing was performed on blood, either unsorted or a sorted T cell fraction (not recorded which). CDR3 protein: CASSSGQAYNEQFF. In nucleotides, the CDR3 is TGCGCCAGCAGCTCAGGACAGGCCTACAATGAGCAGTTCTTC.